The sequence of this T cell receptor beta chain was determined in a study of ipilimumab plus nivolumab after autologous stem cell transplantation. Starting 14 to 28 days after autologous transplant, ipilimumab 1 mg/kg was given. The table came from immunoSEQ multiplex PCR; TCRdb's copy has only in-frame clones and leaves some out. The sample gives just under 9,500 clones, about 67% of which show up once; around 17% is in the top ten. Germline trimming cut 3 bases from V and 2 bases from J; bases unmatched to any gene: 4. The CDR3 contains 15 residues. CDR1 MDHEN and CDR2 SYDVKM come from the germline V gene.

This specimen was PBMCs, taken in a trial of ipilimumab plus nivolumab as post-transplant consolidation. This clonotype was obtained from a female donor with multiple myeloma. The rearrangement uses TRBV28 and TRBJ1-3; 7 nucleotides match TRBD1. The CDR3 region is CASSLPTGAGNTIYF. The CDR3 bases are TGTGCCAGCAGTTTGCCCACAGGGGCTGGAAACACCATATATTTT.